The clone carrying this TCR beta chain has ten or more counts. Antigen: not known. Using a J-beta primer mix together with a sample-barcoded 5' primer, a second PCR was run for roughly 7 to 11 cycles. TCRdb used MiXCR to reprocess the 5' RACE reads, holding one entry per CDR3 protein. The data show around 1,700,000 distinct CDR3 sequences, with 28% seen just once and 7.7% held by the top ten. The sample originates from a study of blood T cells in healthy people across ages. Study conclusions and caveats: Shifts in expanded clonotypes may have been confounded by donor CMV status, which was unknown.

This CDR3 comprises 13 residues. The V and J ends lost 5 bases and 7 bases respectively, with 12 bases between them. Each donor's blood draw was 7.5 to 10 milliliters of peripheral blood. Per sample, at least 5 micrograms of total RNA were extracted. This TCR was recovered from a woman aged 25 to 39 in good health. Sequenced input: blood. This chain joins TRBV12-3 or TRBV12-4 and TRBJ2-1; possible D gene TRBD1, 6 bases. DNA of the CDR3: TGTGCCAGCAGTCGGGACATATTGAATGAGCAGTTCTTC. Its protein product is CASSRDILNEQFF.